This T cell receptor beta chain was sequenced during a study of post-analysis software for immune sequencing data. Study-level background: Both relapsing-remitting and secondary progressive multiple sclerosis featured among the disease courses, as did progressive-relapsing multiple sclerosis.

Whole-study results and caveats: By F measure, samples from a shared preparation batch strongly co-clustered. Significantly decreased normalized Chao1 diversity was recorded for multiple sclerosis patients relative to controls. Four or five TRBV segments, TRBV5-6, TRBV5-1 and TRBV20-1 among them, were found more frequent in patients than controls.

V lost 3 bases, J lost 7 bases, and 3 bases lay in between. Looked up from germline, CDR1 is SQVTM and CDR2 is ANQGSEA. CDR3 size: 9 residues. Researchers reported that TCR beta cDNA libraries carried unique molecular identifiers. Hundreds of thousands of cDNA molecules came from 1 to 10 million T cells. MiXCR, run by TCRdb on the PCR reads, gives a single entry per CDR3 protein. The repertoire holds hundreds of thousands of distinct CDR3 sequences, with approximately 30% as singletons. This clonotype was counted ten times or more. No antigen is known for it. The rearrangement joins TRBV29-1 to TRBJ1-2; D remains ambiguous. Specimen: blood. The TCR was taken from a girl between 5 and 17 years old with multiple sclerosis. The CDR3 protein is CSVDTGYTF. DNA of the CDR3: TGCAGCGTTGATACTGGCTACACCTTC.